The entry below describes one T cell receptor beta chain. This record comes from a study of blood T cell repertoires in COVID-19. Study context: The origin of the acute and convalescent COVID-19 samples was the United States, Italy and Spain. The analysed material was cDNA or gDNA that came from T cells, B-cell-depleted T cells, or PBMCs.

This CDR3 is 14 amino acids long. Germline loops: CDR1 SGHRS, CDR2 YFSETQ. V gave up 4 bases and J gave up 6 bases; unmatched junction bases: 1. This table comes from immunoSEQ multiplex PCR, and its TCRdb copy is limited to in-frame clones, with some not included. Among 72,000 or so clones listed, 86% were seen once. Sequences were obtained from peripheral blood. This rearrangement joins TRBV5-1 to TRBJ2-2, with TRBD2 matching 12 bases. The receptor's source is a woman between 55 and 75 years old with acute or convalescent COVID-19. The CDR3 DNA is TGCGCCAGCAGCCCTAGCGGGGGGGCCGGGGAGCTGTTTTTT. Protein sequence: CASSPSGGAGELFF.